The TCR beta chain under discussion was sequenced for a study of a mutant IDH1 vaccine in newly diagnosed glioma. Turning to the study itself: Averaging 40.4 years of age, treated patients were around 60% male and about 38% female. Earlier treatment was radiotherapy, temozolomide, or both, with most getting both.

Here immunoSEQ multiplex PCR was the method, and the copy in TCRdb shows in-frame clones only, minus some. Of tens of thousands of clones in the sample, about 74% were seen once. As to time point: baseline, week 1 (first vaccination visit). The treatment here: pre-vaccination baseline after standard-of-care therapy. New WHO grade 3 or 4 IDH1-mutant, ATRX-lost astrocytomas were present in all donors. The sequence came from a woman aged 40 to 50 with glioma. The sequencing here drew on PBMCs, taken from a glioma patient treated with radiotherapy, temozolomide or both.

The CDR3 here is CASSKINRADTQYF. The CDR3 bases are TGTGCCAGCAGCAAAATTAACAGGGCAGATACGCAGTATTTT. The V call is TRBV7-2, the J call TRBJ2-3; perhaps TRBD1 as D (6 bases). V was trimmed by 5 bases and J by 4 bases, leaving 13 bases between them. The V gene's germline CDR1 is SGHTA and CDR2 FQGNSA. The length of the CDR3 is 14 residues.